One sample yielded the 19 T cell receptor beta chains listed below, sequenced in a study of CD8+CD57+ T cells in acquired aplastic anemia. TCR beta VDJ and CDR3 were profiled, and genomic DNA was the template. In TCRdb, the reads were re-called with MiXCR into one record per CDR3 protein. The sample consists of about 180,000 distinct CDR3 sequences, over 40% of them appearing once. The patients chosen for sequencing had shown expansion of CD8+CD57+ cells (detected by flow cytometry). Sequenced sample: sorted CD4+, CD8+, or CD8+CD57+ T cells (not recorded which) from PBMCs. These receptor sequences come from a human donor with aplastic anemia.

This clonotype showed up many times. The chain uses TRBV4-1 and TRBJ1-1; 7 bases line up with TRBD1. CDR1 and CDR2 from the germline V gene are MGHRA and YSYEKL. V shed 5 bases and J 2 bases; nucleotides not matched to a gene: 8. This CDR3 has 15 amino acids. CDR3 amino acids: CASSSRTGGNTEAFF. The CDR3 DNA reads as TGCGCCAGCAGCAGCCGGACAGGAGGTAACACTGAAGCTTTCTTT.

The chain employs TRBV7-9 and TRBJ2-3; no definite D call. Germline loops: CDR1 SEHNR, CDR2 FQNEAQ (reference sequence). Trimming cost V 5 bases and J 1 base, with 7 bases left between them. The CDR3 consists of 13 residues. The CDR3 spells CASSHLRTDTQYF. CDR3 DNA sequence: TGTGCCAGCAGCCACCTCCGCACAGATACGCAGTATTTT.

This clonotype was counted at least ten times. The chain employs TRBV6-1 and TRBJ2-1; maybe TRBD2 (5 bases). This CDR3 contains 13 residues. Germline-derived CDR1 and CDR2 are MNHNS and SASEGT. V lost 5 bases and J lost 7, with 12 bases in between. CDR3 nucleotides: TGTGCCAGCAGTCCGACTACAAGGAATGAGCAGTTCTTC. Translating gives CASSPTTRNEQFF.

V and J are TRBV15 and TRBJ1-5; unclear D gene. The V end was cut by 0 bases, the J end by 9 bases, with 15 bases between. In germline, CDR1 is LNHNV, CDR2 YYDKDF (reference sequence). This CDR3 is 15 amino acids long. This CDR3 reads CATSRDGQAGGPQHF. CDR3 nucleotide sequence: TGTGCCACCAGCAGAGATGGGCAGGCAGGAGGGCCCCAGCATTTT.

This clonotype has a count of ten or more. The CDR3 region has the DNA TGTGCCAGCAGCTTAGCGACTCCCACCGGGGAGCTGTTTTTT. Protein product: CASSLATPTGELFF. The chain employs TRBV7-8 and TRBJ2-2; unclear D gene. Trimming left V 0 bases short and J 4 bases short, with 6 bases between. The germline V gene encodes CDR1 SGHVS and CDR2 FQNEAQ. The CDR3 runs to 14 residues.

The chain couples TRBV4-2 to TRBJ2-7, with D possibly matching TRBD2 (7 bases). V was clipped by 4 bases and J by 0 bases, with 19 bases between them. The CDR3 runs to 17 residues. Germline V lookup: CDR1 LGHNA, CDR2 YNFKEQ. The CDR3 DNA is TGTGCCAGCAGCCTCCCGGGGGGCCAAGGGTTCTCCTACGAGCAGTACTTC. Translating gives CASSLPGGQGFSYEQYF.

This chain joins TRBV6-5 and TRBJ2-5; D remains unclear. Trimming shortened V by 6 bases and J by 2 bases, and 4 bases separated the two germline ends. This CDR3 spans 11 amino acids. Per germline, CDR1 MNHEY and CDR2 SVGAGI. The CDR3, as DNA: TGTGCCAGCAGGCTACAAGAGACCCAGTACTTC. Translating gives CASRLQETQYF.

The rearrangement uses TRBV19 and TRBJ1-1; a weak D match, TRBD1 (5 bases). The CDR3 spans 12 residues. Germline CDR1 and CDR2: LNHDA and SQIVND (reference sequence). Trimming pared 7 bases from V and 2 bases from J, leaving 8 bases between. CDR3 protein: CASTTGNTEAFF. The CDR3 DNA reads TGTGCCAGTACAACAGGTAACACTGAAGCTTTCTTT. Based on the CDR3 plus reference TRBV19 and TRBJ1-1, the full variable domain is DGGITQSPKYLFRKEGQNVTLSCEQNLNHDAMYWYRQDPGQGLRLIYYSQIVNDFQKGDIAEGYSVSREKKESFPLTVTSAQKNPTAFYLCASTTGNTEAFFGQGTRLTVV.

The rearrangement links TRBV29-1 to TRBJ1-3; no firm D call. The CDR3 runs 13 residues. V lost 4 bases and J 4 bases, leaving 11 bases between the germline ends. Germline V gene data show CDR1 as SQVTM and CDR2 as ANQGSEA. The CDR3 region has the DNA TGCAGCGTTGTCAATGCGGCAGGAAACACCATATATTTT. As protein: CSVVNAAGNTIYF. Combining the CDR3 with reference TRBV29-1 and TRBJ1-3 gives the whole variable domain SAVISQKPSRDICQRGTSLTIQCQVDSQVTMMFWYRQQPGQSLTLIATANQGSEATYESGFVIDKFPISRPNLTFSTLTVSNMSPEDSSIYLCSVVNAAGNTIYFGEGSWLTVV.

This clonotype has more than one count but fewer than ten. The V call is TRBV7-9, the J call TRBJ1-5; D is ambiguous. The CDR3 runs to 13 residues. Germline CDR1 is SEHNR and CDR2 is FQNEAQ (reference sequence). The germline V and J ends were trimmed by 2 bases and 6 bases, with 8 bases remaining between them. The DNA of the CDR3 is TGTGCCAGCAGCTTAAGTAGGTCTCAGCCCCAGCATTTT. Its translation is CASSLSRSQPQHF.

The gene calls are TRBV10-3 and TRBJ1-3; 7 nucleotides align to TRBD1. J gave up 2 bases and V 7 bases, and 8 bases lay outside the gene matches. Germline lookup yields CDR1 ENHRY and CDR2 SYGVKD. The CDR3 totals 15 residues. Here the CDR3 reads CAINTQGEAGNTIYF. The CDR3 DNA follows: TGTGCCATCAATACCCAGGGGGAGGCTGGAAACACCATATATTTT.

This clonotype was counted many times. This chain joins TRBV7-2 and TRBJ2-2, with a tentative D call TRBD2 (7 bases). CDR1 SGHTA and CDR2 FQGNSA come from the germline V gene. The CDR3 spans 16 residues. The V and J ends lost 1 base and 1 base respectively, with 10 bases between them. The CDR3 DNA reads as TGTGCCAGCAGCTTAGTCGGGGGGCTGAACACCGGGGAGCTGTTTTTT. Translation gives CASSLVGGLNTGELFF.

In its sample, this clonotype was seen many times. CDR3 sequence: CASSSTSGLSYEQYF. In DNA form, the CDR3 reads TGTGCCAGCAGCTCTACTAGCGGTTTATCCTACGAGCAGTACTTC. The genes are TRBV5-4 and TRBJ2-7, with 8 bases fitting TRBD2. Unmatched junction bases numbered 6, after V lost 3 bases and J lost 1 base. This CDR3 has 15 amino acids. Per germline, CDR1 SGHNT and CDR2 YYREEE (reference sequence).

The V call is TRBV18, the J call TRBJ2-3, with 8 bases aligning to TRBD1. Germline V gene data show CDR1 as KGHSH and CDR2 as LQKENI. CDR3 length: 13 residues. Trimming at V came to 6 bases and at J to 5 bases, leaving 4 bases not matched to a gene. The CDR3: CASSPDREDTQYF. CDR3 coding DNA: TGTGCCAGCTCTCCGGACAGGGAAGATACGCAGTATTTT.

The sample holds a few counts of this clonotype. The chain carries TRBV19 and TRBJ1-6; D call uncertain. The CDR3 spans 13 residues. Germline V lookup: CDR1 LNHDA, CDR2 SQIVND (reference sequence). V gave up 7 bases and J gave up 7 bases, with 11 bases separating them. This CDR3 is CASTWTANSPLHF. The CDR3 coding sequence is TGTGCCAGTACCTGGACTGCGAATTCACCCCTCCACTTT.

In regard to this clonotype: Germline and junction disagree at one end, which may indicate a read error. The chain couples TRBV12-3 or TRBV12-4 to TRBJ1-2; tentative D call: TRBD1 (5 bases). The CDR3 spans 14 residues. Written as DNA, the CDR3 is TGTGCCAGCACCCAAGGAGGGGCGAACTATGGCCACACCTTC. As protein: CASTQGGANYGHTF.

This clonotype has ten or more counts. V and J are TRBV10-1 and TRBJ2-1; 7 bases are shared with TRBD2. CDR3 size: 15 residues. V shed 5 bases, J shed 4 bases, and the junction held 8 bases outside the gene matches. CDR1 is WNHNN and CDR2 is SYGVQD in the germline V gene (reference sequence). DNA for the CDR3: TGCGCCAGCAGTTCCGGCGGGGGAAAATACAATGAGCAGTTCTTC. Protein product: CASSSGGGKYNEQFF.

This clonotype turned up a few times. J is TRBJ2-7 and V is TRBV7-6, with a tentative D call TRBD1 (5 bases). The CDR3 spans 14 residues. CDR1 SGHVS and CDR2 FNYEAQ come from the germline V gene. Trimming shortened V by 1 base and J by 6 bases, and 13 bases separated the two germline ends. For the CDR3, the DNA is TGTGCCAGCAGCTTAGTTAGAGACAGCCGCGAGCAGTACTTC. Translation: CASSLVRDSREQYF.

This clonotype appeared once. The CDR3 DNA reads TGTGCCAGTAGTACGGGACAGAACTATGGCTACACCTTC. Its protein product is CASSTGQNYGYTF. This chain uses TRBV19 with TRBJ1-2, with TRBD1 identical over 7 bases. This CDR3 has 13 amino acids. CDR1 and CDR2 from the germline V gene are LNHDA and SQIVND (reference sequence). Trimming took 4 bases from V and 2 from J; bases not matched to a gene: 1.